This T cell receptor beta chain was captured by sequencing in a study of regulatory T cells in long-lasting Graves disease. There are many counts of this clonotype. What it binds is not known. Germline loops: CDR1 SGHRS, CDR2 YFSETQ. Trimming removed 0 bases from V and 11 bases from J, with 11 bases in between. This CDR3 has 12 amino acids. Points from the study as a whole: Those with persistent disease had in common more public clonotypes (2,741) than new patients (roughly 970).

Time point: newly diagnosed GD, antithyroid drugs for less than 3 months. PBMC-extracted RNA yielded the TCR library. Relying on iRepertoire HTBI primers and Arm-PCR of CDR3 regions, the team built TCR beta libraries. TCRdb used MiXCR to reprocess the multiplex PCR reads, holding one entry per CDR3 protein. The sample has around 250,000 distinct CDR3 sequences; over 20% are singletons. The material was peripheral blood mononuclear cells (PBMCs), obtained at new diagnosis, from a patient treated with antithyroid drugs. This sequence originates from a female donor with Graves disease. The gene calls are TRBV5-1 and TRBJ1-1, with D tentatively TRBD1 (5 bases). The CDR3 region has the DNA TGCGCCAGCAGCTTGGACAGGTCTCAGGCTTTCTTT. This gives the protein CASSLDRSQAFF.